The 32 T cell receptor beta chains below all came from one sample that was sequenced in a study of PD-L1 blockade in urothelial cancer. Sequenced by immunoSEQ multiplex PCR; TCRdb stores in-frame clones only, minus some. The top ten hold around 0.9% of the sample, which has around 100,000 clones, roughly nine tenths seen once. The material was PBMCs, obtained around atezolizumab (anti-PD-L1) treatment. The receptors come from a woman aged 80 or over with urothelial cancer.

The CDR3 coding sequence is TGTGCCAGCAGTGAAGCTGGGACTCCCTACGAGCAGTACTTC. Its protein is CASSEAGTPYEQYF. The gene calls are TRBV2 and TRBJ2-7, with D perhaps TRBD2 (6 bases). The CDR3 contains 14 residues. The V gene's germline CDR1 is SNHLY and CDR2 FYNNEI. V was clipped by 0 bases and J by 2 bases, with 8 bases between them.

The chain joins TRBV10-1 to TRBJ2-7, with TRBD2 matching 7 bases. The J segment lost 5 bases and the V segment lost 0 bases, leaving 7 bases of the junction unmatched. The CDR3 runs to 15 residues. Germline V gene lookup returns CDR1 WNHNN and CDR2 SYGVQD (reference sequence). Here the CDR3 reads CASSESYGRSHEQYF. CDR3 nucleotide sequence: TGCGCCAGCAGTGAGTCTTACGGGAGGTCCCACGAGCAGTACTTC.

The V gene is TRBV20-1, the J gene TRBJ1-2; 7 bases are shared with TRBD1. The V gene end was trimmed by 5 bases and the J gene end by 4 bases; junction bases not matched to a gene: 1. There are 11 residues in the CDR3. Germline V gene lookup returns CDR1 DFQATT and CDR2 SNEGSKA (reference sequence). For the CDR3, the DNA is TGCAGTGCTCGGACAGGCTATGGCTACACCTTC. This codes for CSARTGYGYTF.

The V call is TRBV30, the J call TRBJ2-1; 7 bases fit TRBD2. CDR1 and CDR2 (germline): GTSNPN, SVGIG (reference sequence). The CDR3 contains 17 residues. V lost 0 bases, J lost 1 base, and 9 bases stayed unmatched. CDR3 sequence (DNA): TGTGCCTGGAGTGTACGTAGAAGCGGGGAGTCCTACAATGAGCAGTTCTTC. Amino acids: CAWSVRRSGESYNEQFF.

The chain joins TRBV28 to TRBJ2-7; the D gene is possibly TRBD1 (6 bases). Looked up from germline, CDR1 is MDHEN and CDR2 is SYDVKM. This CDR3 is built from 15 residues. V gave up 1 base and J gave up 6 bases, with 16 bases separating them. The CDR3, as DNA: TGTGCCAGCAGTTTATATCAGGGGCTCTCGGGCGAGCAGTACTTC. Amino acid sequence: CASSLYQGLSGEQYF.

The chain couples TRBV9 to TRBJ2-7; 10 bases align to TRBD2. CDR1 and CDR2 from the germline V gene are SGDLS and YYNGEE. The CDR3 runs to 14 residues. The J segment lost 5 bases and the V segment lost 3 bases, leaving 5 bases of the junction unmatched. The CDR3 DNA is TGTGCCAGCAGCGCCGGGACTAGCGTGGACGAGCAGTACTTC. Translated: CASSAGTSVDEQYF.

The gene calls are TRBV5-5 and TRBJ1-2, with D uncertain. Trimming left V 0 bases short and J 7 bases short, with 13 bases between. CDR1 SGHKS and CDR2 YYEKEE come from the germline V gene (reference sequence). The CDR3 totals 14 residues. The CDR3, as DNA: TGTGCCAGCAGCTTGGCCGCCAGAACATCTGGCTACACCTTC. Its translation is CASSLAARTSGYTF.

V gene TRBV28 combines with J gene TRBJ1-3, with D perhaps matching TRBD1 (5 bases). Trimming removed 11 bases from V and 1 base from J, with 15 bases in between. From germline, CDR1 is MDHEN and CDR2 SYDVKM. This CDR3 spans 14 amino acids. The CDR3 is CAGQAGGSGNTIYF. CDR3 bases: TGTGCCGGCCAGGCGGGGGGATCTGGAAACACCATATATTTT.

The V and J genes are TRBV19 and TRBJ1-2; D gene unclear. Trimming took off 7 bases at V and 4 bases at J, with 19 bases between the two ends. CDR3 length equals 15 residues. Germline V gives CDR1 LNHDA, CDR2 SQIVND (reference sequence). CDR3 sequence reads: CASNPSRDLGYGYTF. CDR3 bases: TGTGCCAGTAACCCGAGCCGGGATTTGGGCTATGGCTACACCTTC.

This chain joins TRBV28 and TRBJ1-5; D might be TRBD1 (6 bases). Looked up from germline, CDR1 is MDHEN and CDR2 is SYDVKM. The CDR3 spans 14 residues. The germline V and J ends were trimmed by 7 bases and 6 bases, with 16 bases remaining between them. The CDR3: CASNTVRGPQPQHF. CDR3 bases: TGTGCCAGCAATACGGTCAGGGGACCTCAGCCCCAGCATTTT.

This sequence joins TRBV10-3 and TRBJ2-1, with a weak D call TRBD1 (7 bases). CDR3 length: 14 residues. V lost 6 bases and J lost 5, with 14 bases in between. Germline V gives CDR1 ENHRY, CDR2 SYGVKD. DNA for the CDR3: TGTGCCATCAGGTCGACAGGGAGGAACAATGAGCAGTTCTTC. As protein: CAIRSTGRNNEQFF.

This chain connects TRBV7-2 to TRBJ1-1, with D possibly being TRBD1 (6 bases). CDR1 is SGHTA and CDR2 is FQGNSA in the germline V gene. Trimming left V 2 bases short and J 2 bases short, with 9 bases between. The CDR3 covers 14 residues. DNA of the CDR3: TGTGCCAGCAGCTTACCCGGGACAAACACTGAAGCTTTCTTT. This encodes CASSLPGTNTEAFF. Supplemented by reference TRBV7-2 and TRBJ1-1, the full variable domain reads GAGVSQSPSNKVTEKGKDVELRCDPISGHTALYWYRQSLGQGLEFLIYFQGNSAPDKSGLPSDRFSAERTGGSVSTLTIQRTQQEDSAVYLCASSLPGTNTEAFFGQGTRLTVV.

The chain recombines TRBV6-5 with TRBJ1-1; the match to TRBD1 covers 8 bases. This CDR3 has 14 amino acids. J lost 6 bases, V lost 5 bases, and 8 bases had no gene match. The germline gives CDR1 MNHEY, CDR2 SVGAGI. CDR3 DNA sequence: TGTGCCAGCAGTCACGGGACAGGAGTAGCTGAAGCTTTCTTT. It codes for CASSHGTGVAEAFF.

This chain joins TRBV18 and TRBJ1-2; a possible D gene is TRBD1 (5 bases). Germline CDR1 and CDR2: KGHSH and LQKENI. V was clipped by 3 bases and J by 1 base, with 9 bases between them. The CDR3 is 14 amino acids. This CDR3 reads CASSPREVNYGYTF. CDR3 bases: TGTGCCAGCTCACCCAGGGAAGTTAACTATGGCTACACCTTC.

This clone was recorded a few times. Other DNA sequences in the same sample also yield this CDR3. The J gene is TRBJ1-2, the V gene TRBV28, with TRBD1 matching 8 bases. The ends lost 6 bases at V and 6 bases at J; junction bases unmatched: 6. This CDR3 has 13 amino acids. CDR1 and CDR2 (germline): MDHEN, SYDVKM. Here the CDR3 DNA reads TGTGCCAGCAGGCCGACAGGGGTCGATGGCTACACCTTC. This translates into CASRPTGVDGYTF.

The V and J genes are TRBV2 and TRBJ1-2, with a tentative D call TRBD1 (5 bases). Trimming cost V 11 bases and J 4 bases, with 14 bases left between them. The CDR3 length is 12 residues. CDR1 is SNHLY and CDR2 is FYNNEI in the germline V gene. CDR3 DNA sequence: TGTGCCTGGGGGGAGGGAGTCTATGGCTACACCTTC. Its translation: CAWGEGVYGYTF.

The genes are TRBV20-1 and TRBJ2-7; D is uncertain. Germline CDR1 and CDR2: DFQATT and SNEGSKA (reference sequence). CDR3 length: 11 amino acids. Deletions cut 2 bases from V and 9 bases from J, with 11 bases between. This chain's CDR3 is CSARWLDGQYF. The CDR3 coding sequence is TGCAGTGCTAGATGGCTAGACGGGCAGTACTTC.

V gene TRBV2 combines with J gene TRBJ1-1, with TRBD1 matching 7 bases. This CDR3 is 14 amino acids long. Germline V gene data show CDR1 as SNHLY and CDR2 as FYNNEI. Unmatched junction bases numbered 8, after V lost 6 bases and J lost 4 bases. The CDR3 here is CASRRGQLGTEAFF. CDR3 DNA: TGTGCCAGCAGGAGGGGGCAGCTGGGCACTGAAGCTTTCTTT.

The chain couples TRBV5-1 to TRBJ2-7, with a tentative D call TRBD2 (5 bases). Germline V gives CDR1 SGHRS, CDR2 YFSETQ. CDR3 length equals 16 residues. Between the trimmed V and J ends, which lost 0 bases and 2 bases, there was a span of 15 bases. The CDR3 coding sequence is TGCGCCAGCAGCTTGGGACTACGGGGTGGGACCTACGAGCAGTACTTC. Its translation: CASSLGLRGGTYEQYF.

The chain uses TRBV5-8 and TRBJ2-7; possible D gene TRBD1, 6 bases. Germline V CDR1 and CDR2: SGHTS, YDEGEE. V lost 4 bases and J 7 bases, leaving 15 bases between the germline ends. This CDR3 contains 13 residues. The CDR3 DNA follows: TGTGCCAGCAGCCAGGGGAATTTTGTGGAGCAGTACTTC. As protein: CASSQGNFVEQYF. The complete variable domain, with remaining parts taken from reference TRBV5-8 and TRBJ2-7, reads EAGVTQSPTHLIKTRGQQATLRCSPISGHTSVYWYQQALGLGLQFLLWYDEGEERNRGNFPPRFSGRQFPNYSSELNVNALELEDSALYLCASSQGNFVEQYFGPGTRLTVT.

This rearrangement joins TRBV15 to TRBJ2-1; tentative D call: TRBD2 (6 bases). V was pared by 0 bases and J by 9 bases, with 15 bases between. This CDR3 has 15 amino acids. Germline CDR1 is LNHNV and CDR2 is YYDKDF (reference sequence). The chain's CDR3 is CATSREKALGGEQFF. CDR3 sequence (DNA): TGTGCCACCAGCAGAGAAAAGGCACTGGGGGGTGAGCAGTTCTTC.

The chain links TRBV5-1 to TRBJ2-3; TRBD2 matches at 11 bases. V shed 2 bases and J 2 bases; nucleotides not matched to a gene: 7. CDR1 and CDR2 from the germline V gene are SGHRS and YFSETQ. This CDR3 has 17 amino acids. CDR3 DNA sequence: TGCGCCAGCAGCTTACTTACTAGCGGGAGCCTCACAGATACGCAGTATTTT. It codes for CASSLLTSGSLTDTQYF.

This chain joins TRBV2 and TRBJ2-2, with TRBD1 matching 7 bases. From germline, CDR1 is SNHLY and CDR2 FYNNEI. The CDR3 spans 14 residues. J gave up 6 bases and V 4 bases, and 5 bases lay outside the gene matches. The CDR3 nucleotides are TGTGCCAGCAGTGCTCGACAGGGACCCGGGGAGCTGTTTTTT. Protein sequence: CASSARQGPGELFF.

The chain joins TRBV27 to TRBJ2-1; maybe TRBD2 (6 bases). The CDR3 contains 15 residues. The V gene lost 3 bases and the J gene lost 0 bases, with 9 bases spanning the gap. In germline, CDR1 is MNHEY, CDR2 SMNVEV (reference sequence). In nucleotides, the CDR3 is TGTGCCAGCAGTTTCGCTAGCGACTCCTACAATGAGCAGTTCTTC. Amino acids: CASSFASDSYNEQFF.

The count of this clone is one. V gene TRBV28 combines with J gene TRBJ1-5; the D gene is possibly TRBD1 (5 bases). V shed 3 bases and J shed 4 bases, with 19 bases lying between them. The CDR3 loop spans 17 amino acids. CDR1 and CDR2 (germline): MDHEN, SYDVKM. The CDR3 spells CASSFPSWGVGNQPQHF. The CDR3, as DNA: TGTGCCAGCAGTTTCCCTTCTTGGGGGGTCGGTAATCAGCCCCAGCATTTT.

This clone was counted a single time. This CDR3 is CASSDPGQGRSNTEAFF. CDR3 DNA: TGTGCCAGCAGTGACCCGGGACAGGGACGATCCAACACTGAAGCTTTCTTT. The chain links TRBV25-1 to TRBJ1-1, with TRBD1 matching over 9 bases. The CDR3 covers 17 residues. Germline V gene data show CDR1 as MGHDK and CDR2 as SYGVNS. V was pared by 3 bases and J by 2 bases, with 10 bases of the junction left unmatched. Using reference TRBV25-1 and TRBJ1-1 for the parts outside the CDR3, the full variable domain is EADIYQTPRYLVIGTGKKITLECSQTMGHDKMYWYQQDPGMELHLIHYSYGVNSTEKGDLSSESTVSRIRTEHFPLTLESARPSHTSQYLCASSDPGQGRSNTEAFFGQGTRLTVV.

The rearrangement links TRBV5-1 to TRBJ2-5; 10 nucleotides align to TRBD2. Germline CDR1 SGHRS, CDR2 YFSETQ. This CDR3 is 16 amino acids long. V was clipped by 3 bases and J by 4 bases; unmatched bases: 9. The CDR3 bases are TGCGCCAGCAGCTCTAGCGGGAGCGGAGTGTCAGAGACCCAGTACTTC. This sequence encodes CASSSSGSGVSETQYF.

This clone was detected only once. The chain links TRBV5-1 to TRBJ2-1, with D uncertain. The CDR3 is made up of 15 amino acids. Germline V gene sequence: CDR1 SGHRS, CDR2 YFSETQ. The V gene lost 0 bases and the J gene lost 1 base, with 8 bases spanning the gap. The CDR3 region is CASSLEATSYNEQFF. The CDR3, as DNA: TGCGCCAGCAGCTTGGAGGCGACTTCCTACAATGAGCAGTTCTTC.

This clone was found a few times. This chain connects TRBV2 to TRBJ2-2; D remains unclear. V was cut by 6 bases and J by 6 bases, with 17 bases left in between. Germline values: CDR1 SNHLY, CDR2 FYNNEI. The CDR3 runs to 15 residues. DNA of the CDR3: TGTGCCAGCAGGGAAATCCCTACCAGGTCCGGGGAGCTGTTTTTT. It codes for CASREIPTRSGELFF.

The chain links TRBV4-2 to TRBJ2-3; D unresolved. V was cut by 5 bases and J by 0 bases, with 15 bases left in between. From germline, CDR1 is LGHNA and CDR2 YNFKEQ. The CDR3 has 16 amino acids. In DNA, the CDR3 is TGTGCCAGCAGCTCATCTTGGGCCAGTAGCACAGATACGCAGTATTTT. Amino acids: CASSSSWASSTDTQYF.

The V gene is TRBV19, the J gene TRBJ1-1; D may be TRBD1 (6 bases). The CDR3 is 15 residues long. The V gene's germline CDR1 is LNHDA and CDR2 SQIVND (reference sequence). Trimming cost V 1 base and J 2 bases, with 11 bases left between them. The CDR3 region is CASSIGGHFNTEAFF. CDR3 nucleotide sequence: TGTGCCAGTAGTATAGGGGGACACTTTAACACTGAAGCTTTCTTT.

The CDR3, as DNA: TGTGCCAGCAGTTTTCAGGCGTATGGAAACACCATATATTTT. This codes for CASSFQAYGNTIYF. The rearrangement uses TRBV28 and TRBJ1-3; D uncertain. Germline CDR1 is MDHEN and CDR2 is SYDVKM. The CDR3 is 14 residues long. Trimming took 3 bases from V and 3 from J, leaving 9 bases between them.